Here is one T cell receptor (beta chain) with its context. The data derive from a study of T cell changes during pregnancy in multiple sclerosis. Assay used: immunoSEQ multiplex PCR; TCRdb lists only in-frame clones, some missing. Counted here are about 40,000 clones, approximately 90% occurring once; the ten biggest clones make up 0.73%. Germline assignment: CDR1 LNHNV and CDR2 YYDKDF (reference sequence). The V and J ends lost 7 bases and 5 bases, in that order; junction bases with no gene match: 9. This CDR3 is 15 amino acids long. The clonotype originates from a female donor with multiple sclerosis, enrolled in a pregnancy study. Sequencing was performed on CD4+ T cells from peripheral blood mononuclear cells, taken before pregnancy. The rearrangement uses TRBV15 and TRBJ1-1; 11 nucleotides agree with TRBD1. DNA of the CDR3: TGTGCCACCACCCCCCCCGGGACAGGGGGAACTGAAGCTTTCTTT. This gives the protein CATTPPGTGGTEAFF.